A single sample is the source of the 20 T cell receptor beta chains below, sequenced in a study of shared clonotypes between healthy human individuals. Sequenced by immunoSEQ multiplex PCR; TCRdb stores in-frame clones only, minus some. The sample records hundreds of thousands of clones, 90% to 96% being singletons. Sample: naive CD4+ T cells sorted from blood. Described subset: CD45RA+ positively selected. These receptors came from a woman in her twenties or thirties in good health.

This clone is a singleton in its sample. The chain carries TRBV5-1 and TRBJ2-5, with TRBD1 matching 7 bases. TRBJ2-7 matches the DNA end more closely, so the J call is doubtful. CDR1 SGHRS and CDR2 YFSETQ come from the germline V gene. CDR3 size: 13 residues. The CDR3: CASSWGTDYEQYF. The CDR3 nucleotides are TGCGCCAGCAGCTGGGGGACAGACTACGAGCAGTACTTC.

The V and J genes are TRBV7-9 and TRBJ1-1; unclear D gene. V was cut by 5 bases and J by 8 bases, with 9 bases left in between. Germline CDR1 reads SEHNR; CDR2 reads FQNEAQ (reference sequence). CDR3 length: 11 residues. The CDR3 coding sequence is TGTGCCAGCAGCCAAGTTGCGGAAGCTTTCTTT. This gives the protein CASSQVAEAFF.

The rearrangement joins TRBV11-1 to TRBJ2-7, with TRBD2 matching 10 bases. The J segment lost 3 bases and the V segment lost 5 bases, leaving 7 bases of the junction unmatched. The CDR3 loop spans 15 amino acids. Germline V gene lookup returns CDR1 SGHAT and CDR2 FQDESV (reference sequence). The CDR3 DNA reads TGTGCCAGCAGCCCGCTAGCGGGAGTTCACTACGAGCAGTACTTC. Protein: CASSPLAGVHYEQYF.

This clone was observed a few times. The chain joins TRBV20-1 to TRBJ2-7; 7 nucleotides align to TRBD1. The germline gives CDR1 DFQATT, CDR2 SNEGSKA (reference sequence). This CDR3 is built from 11 residues. The V gene end was trimmed by 5 bases and the J gene end by 5 bases; junction bases not matched to a gene: 3. CDR3 sequence reads: CSAAGGDEQYF. The CDR3 DNA is TGCAGTGCTGCAGGGGGTGACGAGCAGTACTTC.

V is TRBV19 and J is TRBJ2-7; tentatively, D is TRBD2 (12 bases). This CDR3 is built from 20 residues. The V end lost 7 bases, the J end lost 2 bases, and 33 bases lay between the germline ends. Germline-derived CDR1 and CDR2 are LNHDA and SQIVND (reference sequence). The CDR3 sequence is CASITRDRGTSGHVPYEQYF. In DNA form, the CDR3 reads TGTGCCAGTATCACTAGGGACAGGGGGACTAGCGGGCATGTTCCCTACGAGCAGTACTTC. Drawing the rest from reference TRBV19 and TRBJ2-7, the complete variable domain is DGGITQSPKYLFRKEGQNVTLSCEQNLNHDAMYWYRQDPGQGLRLIYYSQIVNDFQKGDIAEGYSVSREKKESFPLTVTSAQKNPTAFYLCASITRDRGTSGHVPYEQYFGPGTRLTVT.

This clone has only one observation. This rearrangement joins TRBV2 to TRBJ2-5, with TRBD2 identical over 8 bases. This CDR3 comprises 17 residues. J was trimmed by 1 base and V by 5 bases; bases with no gene match: 12. CDR1 is SNHLY and CDR2 is FYNNEI in the germline V gene. CDR3 region: CASSPTRAGGVQETQYF. The CDR3 DNA reads TGTGCCAGCAGTCCCACCAGGGCGGGGGGAGTCCAAGAGACCCAGTACTTC. The variable domain in full, with the rest retrieved from reference TRBV2 and TRBJ2-5, is EPEVTQTPSHQVTQMGQEVILRCVPISNHLYFYWYRQILGQKVEFLVSFYNNEISEKSEIFDDQFSVERPDGSNFTLKIRSTKLEDSAMYFCASSPTRAGGVQETQYFGPGTRLLVL.

The CDR3 reads CASSSADTEAFF. In DNA, the CDR3 is TGTGCCAGCAGCTCGGCGGACACTGAAGCTTTCTTT. The gene calls are TRBV28 and TRBJ1-1, with D uncertain. The CDR3 sequence is 12 residues long. CDR1 and CDR2 (germline): MDHEN, SYDVKM. V shed 6 bases and J shed 3 bases, with 8 bases lying between them.

In DNA form, the CDR3 reads TGTGCCAGCAGCTGGGGGGGGGCCCGAGATCAGCCCCAGCATTTT. It is translated as CASSWGGARDQPQHF. The rearrangement links TRBV5-6 to TRBJ1-5; D may be TRBD1 (6 bases). V lost 3 bases and J lost 5, with 15 bases in between. The CDR3 length is 15 residues. CDR1 is SGHDT and CDR2 is YYEEEE in the germline V gene. The full variable domain, with the rest looked up from reference TRBV5-6 and TRBJ1-5, is DAGVTQSPTHLIKTRGQQVTLRCSPKSGHDTVSWYQQALGQGPQFIFQYYEEEERQRGNFPDRFSGHQFPNYSSELNVNALLLGDSALYLCASSWGGARDQPQHFGDGTRLSIL.

The chain recombines TRBV5-4 with TRBJ2-7; 11 bases are a match to TRBD2. The V segment lost 4 bases and the J segment 0 bases; nucleotides outside the gene matches: 3. This CDR3 comprises 15 residues. In germline, CDR1 is SGHNT, CDR2 YYREEE (reference sequence). Here the CDR3 DNA reads TGTGCCAGCAGCATAGCGGGAGGGCTCTCCTACGAGCAGTACTTC. Translation: CASSIAGGLSYEQYF.

The chain is built from TRBV5-4 and TRBJ2-1; 13 nucleotides match TRBD2. CDR3 size: 15 residues. Germline values: CDR1 SGHNT, CDR2 YYREEE (reference sequence). V lost 4 bases and J lost 8; bases outside the gene matches: 6. The CDR3 DNA reads TGTGCCAGCAGCCCGGGACTAGCGGGACTCCATGAGCAGTTCTTC. Protein: CASSPGLAGLHEQFF.

The chain joins TRBV6-1 to TRBJ1-2; the match to TRBD1 covers 10 bases. This CDR3 is 16 amino acids long. Germline V CDR1 and CDR2: MNHNS, SASEGT. J was trimmed by 5 bases and V by 1 base; bases with no gene match: 7. The CDR3 nucleotides are TGTGCCAGCAGTGAAGTTCTAGGGGACAGGGGATATGGCTACACCTTC. Translated, it gives CASSEVLGDRGYGYTF.

This chain connects TRBV5-1 to TRBJ1-1; no clear D. Between the trimmed V and J ends, which lost 4 bases and 0 bases, there was a span of 7 bases. Germline V gene data show CDR1 as SGHRS and CDR2 as YFSETQ. The CDR3 sequence is 13 residues long. Here the CDR3 DNA reads TGCGCCAGCAGCATAGATATGAACACTGAAGCTTTCTTT. It is translated as CASSIDMNTEAFF.

This rearrangement joins TRBV5-6 to TRBJ2-1; a possible D gene is TRBD2 (6 bases). Germline loops: CDR1 SGHDT, CDR2 YYEEEE. The CDR3 has 14 residues. Trimming removed 2 bases from V and 3 bases from J, with 9 bases in between. The CDR3 sequence is CASSFGRGYNEQFF. CDR3 bases: TGTGCCAGCAGCTTTGGGCGGGGCTACAATGAGCAGTTCTTC.

This chain connects TRBV6-6 to TRBJ2-7, with a tentative D call TRBD2 (5 bases). The V gene's germline CDR1 is MNHNY and CDR2 SVGAGI (reference sequence). This CDR3 has 16 residues. V lost 0 bases, J lost 1 base, and 13 bases lay in between. This CDR3 is CASSYSRRAQSYEQYF. In DNA form, the CDR3 reads TGTGCCAGCAGTTACTCCCGGCGGGCCCAATCCTACGAGCAGTACTTC.

Comment on this clone: Additional DNA sequences in this sample encode the identical CDR3. The chain links TRBV7-9 to TRBJ2-7, with 9 positions matching TRBD2. V shed 1 base, J shed 5 bases, and the junction held 6 bases outside the gene matches. The CDR3 has 15 amino acids. The germline gives CDR1 SEHNR, CDR2 FQNEAQ (reference sequence). CDR3 region: CASSLGLAGVDEQYF. Written as DNA, the CDR3 is TGTGCCAGCAGCTTAGGCTTAGCGGGAGTGGACGAGCAGTACTTC.

This chain uses TRBV11-1 with TRBJ2-7, with a tentative D call TRBD1 (5 bases). There are 14 residues in the CDR3. Germline-derived CDR1 and CDR2 are SGHAT and FQDESV (reference sequence). Trimming took off 4 bases at V and 3 bases at J, with 13 bases between the two ends. For the CDR3, the DNA is TGTGCCAGCAGCTCAGGGTACAGTAACTACGAGCAGTACTTC. Its protein product is CASSSGYSNYEQYF.

This clone has only one observation. The chain is built from TRBV7-2 and TRBJ2-7; D perhaps matches TRBD2 (5 bases). The germline V gene encodes CDR1 SGHTA and CDR2 FQGNSA. Deletions cut 5 bases from V and 0 bases from J, with 14 bases between. This CDR3 has 15 amino acids. The CDR3 protein is CASSPLRAGSYEQYF. Written as DNA, the CDR3 is TGTGCCAGCAGCCCCTTGAGGGCGGGCTCCTACGAGCAGTACTTC.

The chain carries TRBV11-2 and TRBJ2-7; D perhaps matches TRBD2 (6 bases). The CDR3 has 15 residues. Trimming removed 0 bases from V and 1 base from J, with 10 bases in between. The germline V gene has CDR1 SGHAT and CDR2 FQNNGV. The CDR3 loop is CASSLDLGGSYEQYF. CDR3 in DNA: TGTGCCAGCAGCTTAGATCTCGGGGGTTCCTACGAGCAGTACTTC.

This chain connects TRBV6-5 to TRBJ1-4, with D perhaps TRBD1 (5 bases). Germline V gene lookup returns CDR1 MNHEY and CDR2 SVGAGI. V lost 0 bases and J 7 bases, leaving 15 bases between the germline ends. The CDR3 is 16 amino acids. The DNA for the CDR3 is TGTGCCAGCAGTTACTCGAGTTGGGGGTTTTCTGAAAAACTGTTTTTT. Amino acids: CASSYSSWGFSEKLFF.

V is TRBV2 and J is TRBJ2-2; D is uncertain. Trimming removed 3 bases at V and 2 bases at J, with 7 bases between. CDR1 and CDR2 (germline): SNHLY, FYNNEI. This CDR3 has 14 residues. The CDR3 DNA sequence: TGTGCCAGCAGTGAGCGGAAAAACACCGGGGAGCTGTTTTTT. It specifies CASSERKNTGELFF. Using reference TRBV2 and TRBJ2-2 for the parts outside the CDR3, the full variable domain is EPEVTQTPSHQVTQMGQEVILRCVPISNHLYFYWYRQILGQKVEFLVSFYNNEISEKSEIFDDQFSVERPDGSNFTLKIRSTKLEDSAMYFCASSERKNTGELFFGEGSRLTVL.